Each of the 4 T cell receptor beta chains below was sequenced from the same sample in a study of spatial heterogeneity in lung cancer. Study-wide findings and caveats: The study found that expanded intratumoral alpha and beta TCR counts tracked tumor mutation counts.

These receptors are not linked to any known antigen. Time point of the sample: sample taken at primary tumor resection. TCRdb analysed the 5' RACE reads with MiXCR anew, one entry per CDR3 protein. The data contain more than 20,000 distinct CDR3 sequences, about 2.7% of them seen just once; the ten biggest clones take up approximately 8.3%. This specimen consisted of lung tumor tissue, obtained at surgery. The receptors here all came from a male donor with early-stage non-small cell lung cancer.

This clonotype was seen at least ten times. The rearrangement uses TRBV5-1 and TRBJ2-3; the match to TRBD2 covers 8 bases. From germline, CDR1 is SGHRS and CDR2 YFSETQ. After removal of 4 bases from V and 6 bases from J, the junction contained 10 bases not matched to a gene. The CDR3 loop spans 15 amino acids. The CDR3: CASSGGAGGPDTQYF. In DNA form, the CDR3 reads TGCGCCAGCAGCGGTGGGGCGGGAGGCCCCGATACGCAGTATTTT.

The chain links TRBV28 to TRBJ2-1; 9 bases map to TRBD2. Germline V lookup: CDR1 MDHEN, CDR2 SYDVKM. V dropped 1 base and J dropped 4; count of bases not matched to a gene: 5. There are 16 residues in the CDR3. The CDR3 DNA sequence: TGTGCCAGCAGTTTATTTAGCGGGAGTGCTTACAATGAGCAGTTCTTC. It codes for CASSLFSGSAYNEQFF.

Many counts were recorded for this clonotype. This chain's CDR3 is CASSLNRGSSVGELFF. DNA for the CDR3: TGTGCCAGCAGCTTGAATCGCGGGAGTTCCGTCGGGGAGCTGTTTTTT. The chain uses TRBV7-2 and TRBJ2-2; 7 nucleotides agree with TRBD2. V gave up 3 bases and J gave up 7 bases; unmatched junction bases: 11. The CDR3 has 16 amino acids. Germline assignment: CDR1 SGHTA and CDR2 FQGNSA.

Many counts were recorded for this clonotype. This chain links TRBV5-4 with TRBJ2-7, with D possibly being TRBD1 (6 bases). V dropped 6 bases and J dropped 1 base, with 17 bases sitting between them. This CDR3 contains 15 residues. Germline V CDR1 and CDR2: SGHNT, YYREEE (reference sequence). The CDR3 DNA is TGTGCCAGCACCCCCCGAGGGGGAGTATCCTACGAGCAGTACTTC. This gives the protein CASTPRGGVSYEQYF.